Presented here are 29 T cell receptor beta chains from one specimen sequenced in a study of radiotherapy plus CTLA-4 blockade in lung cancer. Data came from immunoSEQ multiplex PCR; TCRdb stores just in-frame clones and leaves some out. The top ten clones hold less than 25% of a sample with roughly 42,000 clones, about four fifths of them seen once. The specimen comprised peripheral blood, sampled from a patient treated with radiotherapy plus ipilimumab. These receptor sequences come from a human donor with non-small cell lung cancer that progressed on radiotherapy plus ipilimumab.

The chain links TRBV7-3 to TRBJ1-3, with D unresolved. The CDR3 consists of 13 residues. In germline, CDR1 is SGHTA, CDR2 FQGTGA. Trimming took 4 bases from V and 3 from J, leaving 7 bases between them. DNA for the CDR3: TGTGCCAGCAGCTCTTACAGTGGAAACACCATATATTTT. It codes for CASSSYSGNTIYF.

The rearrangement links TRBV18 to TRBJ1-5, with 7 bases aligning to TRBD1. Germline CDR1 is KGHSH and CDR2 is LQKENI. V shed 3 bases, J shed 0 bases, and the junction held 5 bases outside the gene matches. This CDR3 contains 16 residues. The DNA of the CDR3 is TGTGCCAGCTCACCGCCGGGACAGAGTAGCAATCAGCCCCAGCATTTT. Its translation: CASSPPGQSSNQPQHF.

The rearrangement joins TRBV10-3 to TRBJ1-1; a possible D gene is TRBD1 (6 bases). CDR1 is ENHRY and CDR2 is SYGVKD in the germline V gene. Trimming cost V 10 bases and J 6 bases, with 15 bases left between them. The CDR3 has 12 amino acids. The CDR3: CATQGLSPEAFF. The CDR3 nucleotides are TGTGCCACCCAGGGGCTCTCGCCTGAAGCTTTCTTT.

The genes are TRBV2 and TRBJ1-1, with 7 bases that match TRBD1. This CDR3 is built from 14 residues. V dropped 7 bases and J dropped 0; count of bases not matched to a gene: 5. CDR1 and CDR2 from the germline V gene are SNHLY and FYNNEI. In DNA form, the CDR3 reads TGTGCCAGCACCATACAGGGGCTGAACACTGAAGCTTTCTTT. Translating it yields CASTIQGLNTEAFF.

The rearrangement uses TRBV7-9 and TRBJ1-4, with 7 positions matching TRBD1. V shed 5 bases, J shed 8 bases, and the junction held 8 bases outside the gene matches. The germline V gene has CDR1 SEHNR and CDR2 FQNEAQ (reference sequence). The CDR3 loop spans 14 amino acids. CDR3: CASSADRVGEKLFF. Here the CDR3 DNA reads TGTGCCAGCAGCGCTGACAGGGTAGGGGAAAAACTGTTTTTT.

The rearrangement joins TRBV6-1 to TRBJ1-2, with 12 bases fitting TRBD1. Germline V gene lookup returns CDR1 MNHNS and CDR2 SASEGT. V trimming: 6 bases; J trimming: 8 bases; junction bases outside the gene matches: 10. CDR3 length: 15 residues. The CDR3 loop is CASRLPGQGAGGYTF. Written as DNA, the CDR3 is TGTGCCAGCAGACTTCCGGGACAGGGGGCAGGGGGCTACACCTTC.

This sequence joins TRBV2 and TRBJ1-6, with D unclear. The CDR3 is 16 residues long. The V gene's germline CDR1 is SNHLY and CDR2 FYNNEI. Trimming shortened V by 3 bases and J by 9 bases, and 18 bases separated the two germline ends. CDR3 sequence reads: CASSEPESPPVSPLHF. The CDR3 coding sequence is TGTGCCAGCAGTGAGCCTGAAAGCCCCCCGGTTTCACCCCTCCACTTT.

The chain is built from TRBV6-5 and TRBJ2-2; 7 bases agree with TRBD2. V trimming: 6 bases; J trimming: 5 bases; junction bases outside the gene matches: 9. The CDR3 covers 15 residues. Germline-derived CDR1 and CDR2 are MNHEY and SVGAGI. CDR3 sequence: CASRTGRAGTGELFF. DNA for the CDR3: TGTGCCAGCAGGACGGGGAGGGCTGGGACCGGGGAGCTGTTTTTT.

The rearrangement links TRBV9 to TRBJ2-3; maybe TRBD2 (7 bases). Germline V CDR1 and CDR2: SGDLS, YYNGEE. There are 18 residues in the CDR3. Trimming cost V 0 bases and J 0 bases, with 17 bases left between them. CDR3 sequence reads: CASSVATGGGRSTDTQYF. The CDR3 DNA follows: TGTGCCAGCAGCGTAGCTACTGGGGGGGGGCGGAGCACAGATACGCAGTATTTT.

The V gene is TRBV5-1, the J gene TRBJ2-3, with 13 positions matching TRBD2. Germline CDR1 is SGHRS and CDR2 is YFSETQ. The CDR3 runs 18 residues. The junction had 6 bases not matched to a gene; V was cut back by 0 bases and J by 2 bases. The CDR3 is CASSLETSGGAYTDTQYF. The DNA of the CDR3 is TGCGCCAGCAGCTTGGAAACTAGCGGGGGGGCCTACACAGATACGCAGTATTTT.

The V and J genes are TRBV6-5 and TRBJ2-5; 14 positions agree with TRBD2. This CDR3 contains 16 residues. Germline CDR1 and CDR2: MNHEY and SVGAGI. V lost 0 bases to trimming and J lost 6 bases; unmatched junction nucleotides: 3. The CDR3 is CASSYSTSGGAQTQYF. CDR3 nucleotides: TGTGCCAGCAGTTACTCGACTAGCGGGGGGGCCCAGACCCAGTACTTC.

The CDR3 loop reads CASTATGGNQPQHF. As DNA, the CDR3 is TGTGCCAGTACCGCGACAGGGGGCAATCAGCCCCAGCATTTT. The V and J genes are TRBV19 and TRBJ1-5; 8 bases line up with TRBD1. V shed 7 bases, J shed 2 bases, and the junction held 4 bases outside the gene matches. Germline lookup yields CDR1 LNHDA and CDR2 SQIVND (reference sequence). This CDR3 region has 14 residues.

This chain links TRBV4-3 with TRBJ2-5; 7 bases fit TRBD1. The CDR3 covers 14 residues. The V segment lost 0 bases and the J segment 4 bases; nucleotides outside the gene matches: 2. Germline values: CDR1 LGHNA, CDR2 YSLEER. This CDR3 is CASSQDRGTETQYF. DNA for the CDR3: TGCGCCAGCAGCCAAGACAGGGGGACAGAGACCCAGTACTTC.

CDR3 sequence: CASSYSTGVARDEQYF. CDR3 nucleotide sequence: TGTGCCAGCAGTTACTCGACAGGGGTTGCGCGGGACGAGCAGTACTTC. This chain connects TRBV6-5 to TRBJ2-7; 8 bases map to TRBD1. Germline V gene data show CDR1 as MNHEY and CDR2 as SVGAGI. The CDR3 is 16 residues long. J was trimmed by 5 bases and V by 0 bases; bases with no gene match: 9.

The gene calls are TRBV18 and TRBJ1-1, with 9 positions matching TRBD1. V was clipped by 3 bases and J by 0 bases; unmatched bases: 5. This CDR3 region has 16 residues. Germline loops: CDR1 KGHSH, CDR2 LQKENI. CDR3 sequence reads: CASSPGQGLLNTEAFF. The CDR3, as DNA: TGTGCCAGCTCACCTGGACAGGGGCTATTGAACACTGAAGCTTTCTTT. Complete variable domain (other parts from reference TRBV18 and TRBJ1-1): NAGVMQNPRHLVRRRGQEARLRCSPMKGHSHVYWYRQLPEEGLKFMVYLQKENIIDESGMPKERFSAEFPKEGPSILRIQQVVRGDSAAYFCASSPGQGLLNTEAFFGQGTRLTVV.

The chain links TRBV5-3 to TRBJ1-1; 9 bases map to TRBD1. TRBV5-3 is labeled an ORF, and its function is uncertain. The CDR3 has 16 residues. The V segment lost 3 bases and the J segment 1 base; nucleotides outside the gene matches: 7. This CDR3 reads CARSCRDRDPNTEAFF. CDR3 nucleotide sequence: TGTGCCAGAAGCTGCCGGGACAGGGACCCGAACACTGAAGCTTTCTTT.

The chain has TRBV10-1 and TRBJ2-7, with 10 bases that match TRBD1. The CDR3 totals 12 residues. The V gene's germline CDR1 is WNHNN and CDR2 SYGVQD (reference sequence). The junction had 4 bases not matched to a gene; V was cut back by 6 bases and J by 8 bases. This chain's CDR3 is CASSGQGGKQYF. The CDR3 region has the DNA TGCGCCAGCAGCGGACAGGGGGGAAAGCAGTACTTC.

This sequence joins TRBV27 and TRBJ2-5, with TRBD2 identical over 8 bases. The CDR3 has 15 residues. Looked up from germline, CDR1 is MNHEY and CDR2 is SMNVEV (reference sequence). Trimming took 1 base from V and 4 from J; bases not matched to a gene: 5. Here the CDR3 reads CASSLFGGARETQYF. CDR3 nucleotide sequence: TGTGCCAGCAGTTTATTCGGGGGGGCCCGAGAGACCCAGTACTTC.

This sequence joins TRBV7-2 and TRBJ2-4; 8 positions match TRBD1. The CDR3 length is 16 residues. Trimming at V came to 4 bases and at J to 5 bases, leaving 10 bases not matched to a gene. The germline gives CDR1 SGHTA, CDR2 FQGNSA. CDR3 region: CASSSKIGTGENIQYF. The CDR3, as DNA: TGTGCCAGCAGCTCTAAAATAGGGACAGGAGAAAACATTCAGTACTTC.

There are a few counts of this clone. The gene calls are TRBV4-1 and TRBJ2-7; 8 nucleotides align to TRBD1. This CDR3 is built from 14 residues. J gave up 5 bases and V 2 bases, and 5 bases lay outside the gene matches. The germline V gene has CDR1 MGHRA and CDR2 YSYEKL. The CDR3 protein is CASSQNRGLNEQYF. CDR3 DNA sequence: TGCGCCAGCAGCCAAAACAGGGGGTTGAACGAGCAGTACTTC.

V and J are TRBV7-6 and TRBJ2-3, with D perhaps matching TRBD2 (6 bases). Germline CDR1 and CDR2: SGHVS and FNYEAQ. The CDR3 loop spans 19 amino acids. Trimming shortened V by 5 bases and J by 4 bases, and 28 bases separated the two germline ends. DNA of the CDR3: TGTGCCAGCAGCCTAGGCCCCAGAGGGACTGATAGACTAGCAGATACGCAGTATTTT. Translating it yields CASSLGPRGTDRLADTQYF.

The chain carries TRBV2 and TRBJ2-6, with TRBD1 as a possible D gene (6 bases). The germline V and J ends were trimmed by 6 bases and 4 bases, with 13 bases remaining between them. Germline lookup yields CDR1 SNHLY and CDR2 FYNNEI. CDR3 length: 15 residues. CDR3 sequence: CASSSTGSGANVLTF. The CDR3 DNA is TGTGCCAGCAGCTCTACAGGGTCGGGGGCCAACGTCCTGACTTTC.

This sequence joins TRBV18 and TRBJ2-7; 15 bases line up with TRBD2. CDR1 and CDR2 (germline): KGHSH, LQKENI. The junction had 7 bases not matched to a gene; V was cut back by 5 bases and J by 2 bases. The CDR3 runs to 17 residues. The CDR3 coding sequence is TGTGCCAGCTCATCTTGGACTAGCGGGGGGGCGGCCTACGAGCAGTACTTC. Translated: CASSSWTSGGAAYEQYF.

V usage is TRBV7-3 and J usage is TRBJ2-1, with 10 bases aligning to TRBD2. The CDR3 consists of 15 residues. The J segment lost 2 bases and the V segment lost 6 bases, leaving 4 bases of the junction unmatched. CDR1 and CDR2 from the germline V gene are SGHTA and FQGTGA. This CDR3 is CASSAGLAAYNEQFF. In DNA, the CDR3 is TGTGCCAGCAGTGCCGGACTAGCGGCCTACAATGAGCAGTTCTTC.

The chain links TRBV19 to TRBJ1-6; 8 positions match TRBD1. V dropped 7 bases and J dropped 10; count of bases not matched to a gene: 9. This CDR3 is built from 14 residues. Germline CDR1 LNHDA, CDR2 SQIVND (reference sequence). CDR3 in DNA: TGTGCCAGTAAAACCACAGGGGGGAGATCACCCCTCCACTTT. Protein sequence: CASKTTGGRSPLHF. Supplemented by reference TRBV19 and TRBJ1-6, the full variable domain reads DGGITQSPKYLFRKEGQNVTLSCEQNLNHDAMYWYRQDPGQGLRLIYYSQIVNDFQKGDIAEGYSVSREKKESFPLTVTSAQKNPTAFYLCASKTTGGRSPLHFGNGTRLTVT.

The chain's CDR3 is CASSPGDRGSANYGYTF. The CDR3 DNA follows: TGTGCCAGCAGCCCAGGAGACAGGGGATCCGCTAACTATGGCTACACCTTC. V gene TRBV7-2 combines with J gene TRBJ1-2, with 8 nucleotides matching TRBD1. Per the germline V gene, CDR1 is SGHTA and CDR2 is FQGNSA. V dropped 5 bases and J dropped 0; count of bases not matched to a gene: 11. The length of the CDR3 is 17 residues.

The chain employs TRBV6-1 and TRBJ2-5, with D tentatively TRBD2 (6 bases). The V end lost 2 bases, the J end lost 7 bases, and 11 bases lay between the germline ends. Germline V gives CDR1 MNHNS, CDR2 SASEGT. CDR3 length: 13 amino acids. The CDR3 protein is CASSELEGGTQYF. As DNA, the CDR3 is TGTGCCAGCAGTGAATTGGAGGGCGGGACCCAGTACTTC.

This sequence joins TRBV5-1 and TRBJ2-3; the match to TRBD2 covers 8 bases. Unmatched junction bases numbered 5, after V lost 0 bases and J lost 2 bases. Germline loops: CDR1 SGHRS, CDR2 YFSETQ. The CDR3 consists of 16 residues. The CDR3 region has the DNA TGCGCCAGCAGCTTGGAGGCTAGCGGGTACACAGATACGCAGTATTTT. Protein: CASSLEASGYTDTQYF.

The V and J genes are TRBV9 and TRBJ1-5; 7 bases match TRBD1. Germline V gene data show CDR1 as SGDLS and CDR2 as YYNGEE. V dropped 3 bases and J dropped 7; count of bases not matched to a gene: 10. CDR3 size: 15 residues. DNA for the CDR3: TGTGCCAGCAGCGCTCCCCTACAGGGGATACAGCCCCAGCATTTT. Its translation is CASSAPLQGIQPQHF.